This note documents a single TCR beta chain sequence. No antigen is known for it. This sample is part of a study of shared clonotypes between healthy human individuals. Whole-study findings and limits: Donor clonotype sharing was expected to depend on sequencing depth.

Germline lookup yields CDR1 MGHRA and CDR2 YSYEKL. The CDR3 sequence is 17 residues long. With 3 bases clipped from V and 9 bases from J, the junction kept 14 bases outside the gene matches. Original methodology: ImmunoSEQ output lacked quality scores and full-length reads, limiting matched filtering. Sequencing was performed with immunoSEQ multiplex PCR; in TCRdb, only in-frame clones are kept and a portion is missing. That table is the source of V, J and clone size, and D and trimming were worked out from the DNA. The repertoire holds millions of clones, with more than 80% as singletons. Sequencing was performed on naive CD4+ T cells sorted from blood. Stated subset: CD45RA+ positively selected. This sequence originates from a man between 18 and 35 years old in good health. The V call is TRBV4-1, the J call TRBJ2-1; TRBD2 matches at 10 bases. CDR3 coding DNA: TGCGCCAGCAGCCACCGCTCGGGAGCGGGGGGGCCTAGTGAGCAGTTCTTC. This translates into CASSHRSGAGGPSEQFF.